This T cell receptor (beta chain) is drawn from a study of T cells in Graves' hyperthyroidism and ophthalmopathy. Amplified TCR beta CDR3 regions derived from RNA transcripts. In the first-round RT-PCR of the TCR CDR3, the HTBI primer set was used. In TCRdb, the multiplex PCR reads were re-called with MiXCR into one record per CDR3 protein. The data contain about 320,000 distinct CDR3 sequences, approximately 15% of them singletons. Stable disease denoted Graves' hyperthyroidism without ophthalmopathy progression within 18 months. The CDR3 sequence is 17 residues long. Germline V gives CDR1 LNHNV, CDR2 YYDKDF (reference sequence). Trimming removed 0 bases from V and 2 bases from J, with 16 bases in between.

The rearrangement uses TRBV15 and TRBJ1-2; weak D call: TRBD1 (6 bases). Sequenced sample: blood. The clonotype comes from a man aged 25-40 years with Graves' hyperthyroidism. The CDR3, as DNA: TGTGCCACCAGCAGAGATTTGCGGACAGTCGAAAACTATGGCTACACCTTC. Translating it yields CATSRDLRTVENYGYTF.